The 20 T cell receptor beta chains presented below share a single source sample, sequenced in a study of technical replicates of blood from several donors (dated by TCRdb to the late 2010s). Library preparation employed the immunoSEQ multiplex PCR assay. Here the immuneACCESS table is served through TCRdb, limited to in-frame sequences with V and J called. Missing clones are a known gap in these copies; in checked studies unresolved V genes cover under half, and the rest lacks a known reason. This sample has fewer than 15,000 clones in its table, and more than 75% of those were observed once. The leading ten clones occupy approximately 11% of the sample. The sample consisted of PBMCs. Receptors originate from a human donor in good health.

The CDR3 spells CASSPTSGGYNEQFF. The CDR3 nucleotides are TGTGCCAGCAGCCCAACTAGCGGAGGTTACAATGAGCAGTTCTTC. The V gene is TRBV11-3, the J gene TRBJ2-1; 8 nucleotides agree with TRBD2. Germline lookup yields CDR1 SGHNT and CDR2 YENEEA. V lost 5 bases to trimming and J lost 4 bases; unmatched junction nucleotides: 7. The CDR3 covers 15 residues.

The CDR3 region is CASSQAGQGASGANVLTF. CDR3 DNA sequence: TGTGCCAGCAGCCAAGCGGGACAGGGGGCATCTGGGGCCAACGTCCTGACTTTC. The J gene is TRBJ2-6, the V gene TRBV4-2, with 12 bases identical to TRBD1. Trimming cost V 1 base and J 1 base; bases outside gene matches: 2. Germline V gives CDR1 LGHNA, CDR2 YNFKEQ. There are 18 residues in the CDR3.

The chain carries TRBV5-1 and TRBJ2-6; TRBD1 is a possible D gene (5 bases). Per the germline V gene, CDR1 is SGHRS and CDR2 is YFSETQ. Trimming shortened V by 0 bases and J by 2 bases, and 12 bases separated the two germline ends. The CDR3 spans 17 residues. This chain's CDR3 is CASSLDFRVPGANVLTF. The CDR3 DNA reads TGCGCCAGCAGCTTGGACTTCAGGGTCCCTGGGGCCAACGTCCTGACTTTC.

The rearrangement links TRBV29-1 to TRBJ2-2; 12 positions match TRBD1. Germline V gene lookup returns CDR1 SQVTM and CDR2 ANQGSEA. V lost 5 bases, J lost 3 bases, and 4 bases stayed unmatched. The length of the CDR3 is 15 residues. CDR3 in DNA: TGCAGCGTTCGGGGGACAGGGGGCTACACCGGGGAGCTGTTTTTT. It yields the protein CSVRGTGGYTGELFF.

This chain connects TRBV30 to TRBJ1-5; 7 nucleotides line up with TRBD1. Trimming cost V 1 base and J 6 bases; bases outside gene matches: 3. The germline V gene encodes CDR1 GTSNPN and CDR2 SVGIG (reference sequence). The CDR3 contains 13 residues. CDR3 protein: CAWSGQGGQPQHF. The CDR3, as DNA: TGTGCCTGGAGTGGACAGGGAGGTCAGCCCCAGCATTTT.

The CDR3 DNA reads TGTGCCAGCAGCTCACGGGAACATTCCTACGAGCAGTACTTC. Residues: CASSSREHSYEQYF. This chain links TRBV27 with TRBJ2-7, with D perhaps matching TRBD2 (5 bases). Germline CDR1 and CDR2: MNHEY and SMNVEV (reference sequence). The CDR3 length is 14 residues. The V gene lost 6 bases and the J gene lost 1 base, with 13 bases spanning the gap.

This clone was found a few times. This chain links TRBV5-4 with TRBJ1-3, with D unclear. With 2 bases removed from V and 0 bases from J, the gap between germline ends came to 9 bases. This CDR3 contains 15 residues. Germline V gene sequence: CDR1 SGHNT, CDR2 YYREEE (reference sequence). The CDR3 DNA reads TGTGCCAGCAGCTTCGGCGGCGACTCTGGAAACACCATATATTTT. Its protein is CASSFGGDSGNTIYF.

This clone was picked up a small number of times. The chain uses TRBV6-5 and TRBJ1-5, with a tentative D call TRBD1 (5 bases). Germline CDR1 MNHEY, CDR2 SVGAGI. The ends were cut back, 8 bases at V and 2 bases at J, with 7 bases in the middle. The CDR3 runs to 12 residues. The CDR3 bases are TGTGCCAGCGGACACGGCAATCAGCCCCAGCATTTT. It encodes CASGHGNQPQHF.

The chain uses TRBV27 and TRBJ2-2, with 8 bases that match TRBD1. Germline V gene lookup returns CDR1 MNHEY and CDR2 SMNVEV (reference sequence). The V and J ends lost 8 bases and 5 bases, in that order; junction bases with no gene match: 10. The CDR3 consists of 15 residues. In DNA form, the CDR3 reads TGTGCCAGCCAATCGCAAAACAGGGGGACCGGGGAGCTGTTTTTT. Translation: CASQSQNRGTGELFF.

The chain links TRBV19 to TRBJ2-1; 8 bases match TRBD2. The germline gives CDR1 LNHDA, CDR2 SQIVND (reference sequence). This CDR3 has 14 residues. With V trimmed by 9 bases and J by 1 base, 5 bases remained unmatched. Here the CDR3 reads CASEAGVSYNEQFF. The CDR3 nucleotides read TGTGCCAGCGAAGCGGGGGTATCCTACAATGAGCAGTTCTTC.

The V call is TRBV5-6, the J call TRBJ2-3; a possible D gene is TRBD2 (5 bases). Germline V CDR1 and CDR2: SGHDT, YYEEEE. The CDR3 loop spans 16 amino acids. Trimming removed 2 bases from V and 1 base from J, with 14 bases in between. The CDR3 reads CASSFVGAVGTDTQYF. For the CDR3, the DNA is TGTGCCAGCAGCTTTGTGGGAGCGGTCGGCACAGATACGCAGTATTTT.

This clone was recorded a few times. DNA of the CDR3: TGTGCCAGTAGTTCGGGATCAACTAATGAAAAACTGTTTTTT. Its translation is CASSSGSTNEKLFF. The rearrangement links TRBV19 to TRBJ1-4; D unclear. The CDR3 has 14 residues. Trimming left V 5 bases short and J 0 bases short, with 7 bases between. Germline values: CDR1 LNHDA, CDR2 SQIVND (reference sequence).

V and J are TRBV5-4 and TRBJ2-1; 10 nucleotides agree with TRBD2. The J segment lost 6 bases and the V segment lost 5 bases, leaving 2 bases of the junction unmatched. CDR1 and CDR2 (germline): SGHNT, YYREEE (reference sequence). There are 13 residues in the CDR3. The CDR3 region is CASSWTSGNEQFF. The CDR3 DNA sequence: TGTGCCAGCAGTTGGACTAGCGGCAATGAGCAGTTCTTC.

The J gene is TRBJ2-1, the V gene TRBV2; D perhaps matches TRBD1 (5 bases). Germline loops: CDR1 SNHLY, CDR2 FYNNEI. Trimming left V 8 bases short and J 7 bases short, with 21 bases between. This CDR3 is built from 15 residues. Written as DNA, the CDR3 is TGTGCCAGCCTACTTCAGACCAGGGTTGCAAATGAGCAGTTCTTC. Protein: CASLLQTRVANEQFF.

V gene TRBV6-6 combines with J gene TRBJ2-2, with D maybe TRBD2 (6 bases). The CDR3 sequence is 14 residues long. Trimming left V 5 bases short and J 5 bases short, with 12 bases between. Germline loops: CDR1 MNHNY, CDR2 SVGAGI (reference sequence). CDR3: CASSSTGGTGELFF. DNA of the CDR3: TGTGCCAGCAGTAGCACTGGGGGGACCGGGGAGCTGTTTTTT.

The genes are TRBV4-1 and TRBJ2-3, with 10 bases that match TRBD1. With V trimmed by 4 bases and J by 0 bases, 1 base remained unmatched. CDR1 and CDR2 from the germline V gene are MGHRA and YSYEKL. The CDR3 contains 15 residues. The CDR3 nucleotides read TGCGCCAGCAGCCGGGGACAGGGGAGCACAGATACGCAGTATTTT. It is translated as CASSRGQGSTDTQYF.

This chain's CDR3 is CASSLELNLGDTEAFF. The CDR3 DNA reads as TGTGCCAGCAGCTTGGAACTCAACCTAGGGGACACTGAAGCTTTCTTT. The rearrangement uses TRBV5-8 and TRBJ1-1, with D possibly matching TRBD1 (5 bases). Trimming left V 0 bases short and J 3 bases short, with 15 bases between. CDR3 length: 16 amino acids. The germline gives CDR1 SGHTS, CDR2 YDEGEE.

This chain connects TRBV7-9 to TRBJ2-2; D remains ambiguous. The CDR3 is 12 residues long. Trimming removed 5 bases at V and 10 bases at J, with 11 bases between. The germline CDR1 and CDR2 sequences are SEHNR and FQNEAQ (reference sequence). CDR3 nucleotides: TGTGCCAGCAGCCGCGTTACGATGGAGCTGTTTTTT. Encoded protein: CASSRVTMELFF. The whole variable domain, filled in from reference TRBV7-9 and TRBJ2-2, reads DTGVSQNPRHKITKRGQNVTFRCDPISEHNRLYWYRQTLGQGPEFLTYFQNEAQLEKSRLLSDRFSAERPKGSFSTLEIQRTEQGDSAMYLCASSRVTMELFFGEGSRLTVL.

The V and J genes are TRBV6-1 and TRBJ1-1; D gene unclear. The V gene's germline CDR1 is MNHNS and CDR2 SASEGT. This CDR3 is 13 amino acids long. Trimming shortened V by 2 bases and J by 1 base, and 5 bases separated the two germline ends. The CDR3, as DNA: TGTGCCAGCAGTGAATCAGAGAACACTGAAGCTTTCTTT. Its protein product is CASSESENTEAFF.

The genes are TRBV6-1 and TRBJ1-1; D gene unclear. The CDR3 runs to 14 residues. CDR1 and CDR2 (germline): MNHNS, SASEGT. With 7 bases removed from V and 0 bases from J, the gap between germline ends came to 12 bases. The CDR3 loop reads CASMGGGLNTEAFF. Written as DNA, the CDR3 is TGTGCCAGCATGGGAGGAGGGTTGAACACTGAAGCTTTCTTT.